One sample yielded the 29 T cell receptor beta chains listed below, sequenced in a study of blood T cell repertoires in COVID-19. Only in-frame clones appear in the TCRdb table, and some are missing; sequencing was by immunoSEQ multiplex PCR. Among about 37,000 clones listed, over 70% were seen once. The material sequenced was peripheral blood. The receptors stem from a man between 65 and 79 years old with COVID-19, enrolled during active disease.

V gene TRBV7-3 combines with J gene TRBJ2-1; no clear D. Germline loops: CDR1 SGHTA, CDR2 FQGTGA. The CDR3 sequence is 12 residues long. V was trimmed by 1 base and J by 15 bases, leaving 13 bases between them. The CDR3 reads CASSLRAGMRFF. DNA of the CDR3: TGTGCCAGCAGCTTAAGGGCAGGAATGAGGTTCTTC.

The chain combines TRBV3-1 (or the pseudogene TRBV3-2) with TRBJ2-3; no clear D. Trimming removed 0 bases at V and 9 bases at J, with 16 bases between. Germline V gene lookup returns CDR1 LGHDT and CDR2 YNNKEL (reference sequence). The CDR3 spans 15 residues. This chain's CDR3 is CASSQDLTPSLTQYF. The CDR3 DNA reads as TGTGCCAGCAGCCAAGATCTCACTCCCTCCCTCACGCAGTATTTT.

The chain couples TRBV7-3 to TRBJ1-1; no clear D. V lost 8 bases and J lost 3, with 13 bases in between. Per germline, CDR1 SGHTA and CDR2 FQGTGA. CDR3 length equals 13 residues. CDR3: CASGSGPDTEAFF. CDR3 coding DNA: TGTGCCAGCGGAAGCGGACCGGACACTGAAGCTTTCTTT.

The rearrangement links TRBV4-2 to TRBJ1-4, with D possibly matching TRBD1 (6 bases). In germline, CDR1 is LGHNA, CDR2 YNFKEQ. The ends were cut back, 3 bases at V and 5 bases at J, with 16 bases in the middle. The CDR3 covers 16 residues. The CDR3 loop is CASSQGSGQINEKLFF. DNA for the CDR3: TGTGCCAGCAGCCAGGGGTCCGGACAGATAAATGAAAAACTGTTTTTT.

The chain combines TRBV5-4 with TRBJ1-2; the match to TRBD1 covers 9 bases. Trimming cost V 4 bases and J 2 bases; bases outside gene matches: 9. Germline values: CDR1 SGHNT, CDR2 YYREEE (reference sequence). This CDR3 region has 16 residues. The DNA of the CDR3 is TGTGCCAGCAGCCTAACCTTCGGACAGGGGAACTATGGCTACACCTTC. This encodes CASSLTFGQGNYGYTF.

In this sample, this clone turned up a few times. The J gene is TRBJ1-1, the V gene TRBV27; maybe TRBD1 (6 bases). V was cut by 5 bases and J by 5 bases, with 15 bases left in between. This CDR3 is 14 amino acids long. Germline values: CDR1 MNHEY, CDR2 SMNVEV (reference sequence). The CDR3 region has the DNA TGTGCCAGCAGTGAACAGGGAATCTTTACTGAAGCTTTCTTT. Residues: CASSEQGIFTEAFF.

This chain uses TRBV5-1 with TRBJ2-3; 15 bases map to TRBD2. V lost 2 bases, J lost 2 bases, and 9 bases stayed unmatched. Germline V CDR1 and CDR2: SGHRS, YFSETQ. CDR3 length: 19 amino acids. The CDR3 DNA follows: TGCGCCAGCAGCTTTGGACTAGCGGGAGGGCCTTATGACACAGATACGCAGTATTTT. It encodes CASSFGLAGGPYDTDTQYF.

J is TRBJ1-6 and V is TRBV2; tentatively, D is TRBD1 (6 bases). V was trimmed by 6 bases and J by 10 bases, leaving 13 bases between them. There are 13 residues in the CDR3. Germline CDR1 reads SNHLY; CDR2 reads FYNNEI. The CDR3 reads CASSGQRNSPLHF. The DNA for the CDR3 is TGTGCCAGCAGCGGACAGCGCAACTCACCCCTCCACTTT. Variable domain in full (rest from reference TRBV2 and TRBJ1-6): EPEVTQTPSHQVTQMGQEVILRCVPISNHLYFYWYRQILGQKVEFLVSFYNNEISEKSEIFDDQFSVERPDGSNFTLKIRSTKLEDSAMYFCASSGQRNSPLHFGNGTRLTVT.

The DNA of the CDR3 is TGTGCCAGCTCACCCCCAGAACGTATTGAAGCTTTCTTT. It translates to CASSPPERIEAFF. The V gene is TRBV18, the J gene TRBJ1-1; D call uncertain. CDR3 size: 13 residues. Germline V gene lookup returns CDR1 KGHSH and CDR2 LQKENI. The V end lost 3 bases, the J end lost 7 bases, and 12 bases lay between the germline ends. Variable domain in full (rest from reference TRBV18 and TRBJ1-1): NAGVMQNPRHLVRRRGQEARLRCSPMKGHSHVYWYRQLPEEGLKFMVYLQKENIIDESGMPKERFSAEFPKEGPSILRIQQVVRGDSAAYFCASSPPERIEAFFGQGTRLTVV.

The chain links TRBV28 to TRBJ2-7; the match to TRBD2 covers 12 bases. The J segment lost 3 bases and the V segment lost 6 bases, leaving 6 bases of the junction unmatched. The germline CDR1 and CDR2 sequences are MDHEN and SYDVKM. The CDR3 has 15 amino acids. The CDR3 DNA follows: TGTGCCAGCAGAAAGACTAGCGGGAGTGGCTACGAGCAGTACTTC. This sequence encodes CASRKTSGSGYEQYF.

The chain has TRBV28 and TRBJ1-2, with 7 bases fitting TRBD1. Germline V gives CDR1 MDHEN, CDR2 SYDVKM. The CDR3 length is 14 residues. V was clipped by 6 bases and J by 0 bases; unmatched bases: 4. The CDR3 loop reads CASSSGTANYGYTF. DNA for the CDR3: TGTGCCAGCAGCTCAGGGACAGCTAACTATGGCTACACCTTC.

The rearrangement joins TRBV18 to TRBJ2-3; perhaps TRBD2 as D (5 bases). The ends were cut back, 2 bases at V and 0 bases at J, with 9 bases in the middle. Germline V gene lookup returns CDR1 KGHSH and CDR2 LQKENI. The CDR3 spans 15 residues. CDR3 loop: CASSPFSVSTDTQYF. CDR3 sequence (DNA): TGTGCCAGCTCACCATTTAGCGTAAGCACAGATACGCAGTATTTT. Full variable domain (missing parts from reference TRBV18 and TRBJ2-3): NAGVMQNPRHLVRRRGQEARLRCSPMKGHSHVYWYRQLPEEGLKFMVYLQKENIIDESGMPKERFSAEFPKEGPSILRIQQVVRGDSAAYFCASSPFSVSTDTQYFGPGTRLTVL.

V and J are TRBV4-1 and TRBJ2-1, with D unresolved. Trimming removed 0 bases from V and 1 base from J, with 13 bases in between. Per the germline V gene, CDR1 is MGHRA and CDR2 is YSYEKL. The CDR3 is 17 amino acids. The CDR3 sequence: CASSQDVEIRSYNEQFF. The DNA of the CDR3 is TGCGCCAGCAGCCAAGATGTGGAGATACGTTCCTACAATGAGCAGTTCTTC.

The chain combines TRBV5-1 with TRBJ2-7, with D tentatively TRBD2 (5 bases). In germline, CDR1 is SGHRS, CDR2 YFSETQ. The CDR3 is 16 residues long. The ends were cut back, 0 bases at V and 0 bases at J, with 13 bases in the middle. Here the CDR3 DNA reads TGCGCCAGCAGCTTGGAGAGAACGGGGAACTCCTACGAGCAGTACTTC. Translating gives CASSLERTGNSYEQYF.

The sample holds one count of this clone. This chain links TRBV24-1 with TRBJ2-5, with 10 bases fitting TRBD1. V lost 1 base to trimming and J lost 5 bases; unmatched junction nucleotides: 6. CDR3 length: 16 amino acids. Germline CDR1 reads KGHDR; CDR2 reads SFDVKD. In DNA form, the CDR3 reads TGTGCCACCAGTGATTTCCTCGGGACAGGGGAGGAGACCCAGTACTTC. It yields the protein CATSDFLGTGEETQYF.

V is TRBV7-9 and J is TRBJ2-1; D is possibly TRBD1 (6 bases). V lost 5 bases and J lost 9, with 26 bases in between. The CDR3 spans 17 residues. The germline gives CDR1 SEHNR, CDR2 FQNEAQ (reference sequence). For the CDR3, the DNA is TGTGCCAGCAGCCGTCCCCCCCGGGACACCTCCAGCGGTGAGCAGTTCTTC. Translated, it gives CASSRPPRDTSSGEQFF.

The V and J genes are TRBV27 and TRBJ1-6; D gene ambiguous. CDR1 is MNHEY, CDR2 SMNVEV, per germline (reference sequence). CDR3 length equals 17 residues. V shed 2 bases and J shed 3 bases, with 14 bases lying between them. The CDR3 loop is CASSLMGGGGYNSPLHF. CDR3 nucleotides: TGTGCCAGCAGTTTAATGGGAGGAGGAGGCTATAATTCACCCCTCCACTTT.

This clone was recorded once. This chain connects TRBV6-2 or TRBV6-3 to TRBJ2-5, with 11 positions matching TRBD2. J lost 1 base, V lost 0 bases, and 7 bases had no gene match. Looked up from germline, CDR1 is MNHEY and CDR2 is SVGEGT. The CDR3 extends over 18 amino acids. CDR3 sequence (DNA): TGTGCCAGCAGTTACTCCCGCATACTAGCGGGAGTCCAAGAGACCCAGTACTTC. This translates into CASSYSRILAGVQETQYF.

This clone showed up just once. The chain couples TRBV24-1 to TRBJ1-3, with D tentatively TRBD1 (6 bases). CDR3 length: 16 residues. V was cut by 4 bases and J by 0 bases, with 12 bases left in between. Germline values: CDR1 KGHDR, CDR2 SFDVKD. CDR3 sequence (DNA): TGTGCCACCAGTGACCAACGGGACAACTCTGGAAACACCATATATTTT. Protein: CATSDQRDNSGNTIYF.

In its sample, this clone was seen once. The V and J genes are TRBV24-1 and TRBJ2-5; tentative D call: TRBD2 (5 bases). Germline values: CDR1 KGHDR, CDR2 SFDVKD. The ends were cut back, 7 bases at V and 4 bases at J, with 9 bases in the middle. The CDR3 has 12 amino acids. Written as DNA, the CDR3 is TGTGCCACCAGGGGGAGCGGAGAGACCCAGTACTTC. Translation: CATRGSGETQYF.

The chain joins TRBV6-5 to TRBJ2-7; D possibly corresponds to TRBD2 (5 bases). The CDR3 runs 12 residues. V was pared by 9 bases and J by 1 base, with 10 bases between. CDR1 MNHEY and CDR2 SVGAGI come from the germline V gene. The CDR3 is CASGGQSYEQYF. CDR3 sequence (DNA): TGTGCCAGTGGCGGGCAGTCCTACGAGCAGTACTTC.

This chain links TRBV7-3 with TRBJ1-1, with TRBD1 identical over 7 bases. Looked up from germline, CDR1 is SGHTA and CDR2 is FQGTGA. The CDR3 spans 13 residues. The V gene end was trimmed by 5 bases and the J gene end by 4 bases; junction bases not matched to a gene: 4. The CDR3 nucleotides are TGTGCCAGCAGCCAGGGGGGAATCACTGAAGCTTTCTTT. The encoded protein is CASSQGGITEAFF.

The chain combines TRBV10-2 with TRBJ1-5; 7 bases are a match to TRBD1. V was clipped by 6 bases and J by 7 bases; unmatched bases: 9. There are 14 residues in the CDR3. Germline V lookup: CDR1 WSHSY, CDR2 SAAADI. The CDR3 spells CASREGGSGQPQHF. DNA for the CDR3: TGCGCCAGCAGGGAAGGGGGCTCTGGACAGCCCCAGCATTTT.

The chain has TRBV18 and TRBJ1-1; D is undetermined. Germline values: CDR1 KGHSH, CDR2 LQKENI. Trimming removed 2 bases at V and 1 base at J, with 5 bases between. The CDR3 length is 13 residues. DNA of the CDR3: TGTGCCAGCTCACCAGAAGCGAACACTGAAGCTTTCTTT. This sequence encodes CASSPEANTEAFF.

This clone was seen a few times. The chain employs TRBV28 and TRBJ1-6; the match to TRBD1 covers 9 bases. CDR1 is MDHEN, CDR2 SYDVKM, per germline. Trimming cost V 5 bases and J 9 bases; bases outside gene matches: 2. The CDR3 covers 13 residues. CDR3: CASSRDRASPLHF. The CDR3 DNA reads TGTGCCAGCAGTCGGGACAGGGCTTCACCCCTCCACTTT.

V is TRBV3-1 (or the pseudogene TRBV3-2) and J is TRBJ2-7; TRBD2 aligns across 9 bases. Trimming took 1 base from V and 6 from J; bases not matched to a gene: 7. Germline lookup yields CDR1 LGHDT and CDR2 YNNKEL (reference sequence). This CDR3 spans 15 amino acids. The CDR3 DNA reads TGTGCCAGCAGCCAAGTCGGCGGGAGGGCCTCCGAGCAGTACTTC. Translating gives CASSQVGGRASEQYF.

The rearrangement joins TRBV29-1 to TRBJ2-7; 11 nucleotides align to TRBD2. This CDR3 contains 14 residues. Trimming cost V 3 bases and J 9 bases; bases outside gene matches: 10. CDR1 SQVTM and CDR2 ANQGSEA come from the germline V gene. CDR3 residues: CSVDETSGASGQYF. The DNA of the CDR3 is TGCAGCGTTGACGAGACTAGCGGGGCCTCTGGGCAGTACTTC.

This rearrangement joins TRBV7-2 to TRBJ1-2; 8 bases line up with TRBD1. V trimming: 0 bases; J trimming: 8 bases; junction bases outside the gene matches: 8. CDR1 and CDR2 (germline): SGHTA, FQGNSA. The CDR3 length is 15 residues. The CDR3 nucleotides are TGTGCCAGCAGCTTAGCCCCAGGGGGCTTCTCCGGCTACACCTTC. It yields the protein CASSLAPGGFSGYTF.

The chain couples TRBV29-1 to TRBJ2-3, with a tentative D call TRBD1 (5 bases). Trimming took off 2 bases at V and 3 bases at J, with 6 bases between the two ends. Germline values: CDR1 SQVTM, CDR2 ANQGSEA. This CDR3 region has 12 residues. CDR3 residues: CSVERQTDTQYF. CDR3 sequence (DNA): TGCAGCGTTGAACGACAGACAGATACGCAGTATTTT.